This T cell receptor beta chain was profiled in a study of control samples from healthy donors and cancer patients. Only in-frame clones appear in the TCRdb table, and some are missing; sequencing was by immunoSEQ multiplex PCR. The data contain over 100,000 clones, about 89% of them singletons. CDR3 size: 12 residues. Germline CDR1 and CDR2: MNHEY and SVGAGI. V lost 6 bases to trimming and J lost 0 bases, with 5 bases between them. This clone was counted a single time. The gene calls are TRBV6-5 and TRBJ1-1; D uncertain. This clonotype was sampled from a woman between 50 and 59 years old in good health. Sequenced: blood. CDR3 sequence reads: CASRGMNTEAFF. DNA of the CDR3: TGTGCCAGCAGGGGGATGAACACTGAAGCTTTCTTT.